This T cell receptor beta chain was identified during a study of identical twins. In TCRdb, the 5' RACE reads were re-called with MiXCR into one record per CDR3 protein. The profile covers some 440,000 distinct CDR3 sequences, with approximately 25% appearing a single time and 2.9% taken by the ten largest. Trimming took off 10 bases at V and 7 bases at J, with 14 bases between the two ends. Germline lookup yields CDR1 MNHEY and CDR2 SVGAGI. CDR3 size: 12 residues. General observations from the study: Instead of following the same donors, the conclusions were based on cross-sectional statistical analysis.

Worth noting for this clonotype: Its target is unknown.

The same sample was also studied in work on T cells expressing NK-cell markers. That work states: Each TCR beta repertoire originated in sorted T cells that were CD3+CD56+NKG2C+, CD3+CD56+NKG2C- or CD3+CD56-NKG2C+. Seven donors tested HCMV-seropositive and one tested seronegative among the eight sequenced. These same clonotypes (in four donors) also led the CD3+CD56-NKG2C+ fraction.

This receptor was identified in a young woman in good health. The sample consisted of CD4+ T cells sorted from blood. This chain links TRBV6-5 with TRBJ2-1, with D perhaps matching TRBD1 or TRBD2 (5 bases each). The CDR3, as DNA: TGTGCCAAAGGGTCCGGGGCGAATGAGCAGTTCTTC. It encodes CAKGSGANEQFF.